The clone carrying this TCR beta chain came up a few times. The data stem from a study of blood T cell repertoires in COVID-19. Overall study context: Whether acute or convalescent, the COVID-19 samples came from the United States, Italy and Spain. Sources were T cells, B-cell-depleted T cells, or PBMCs; the material itself was cDNA or gDNA.

In Seattle, patients joined the study during active infection and were tracked longitudinally. The CDR3 runs to 14 residues. The germline gives CDR1 SQVTM, CDR2 ANQGSEA. With 3 bases removed from V and 2 bases from J, the gap between germline ends came to 12 bases. Source study methods: How many nucleated cells were present was estimated from reference gene primer amplification. The table came from immunoSEQ multiplex PCR; TCRdb's copy has only in-frame clones and leaves some out. V and J calls and clone size are copied from that table; D and trimming were computed from the DNA. Among about 250,000 clones, 86% were seen once, and the ten largest hold 5% to 6%.

This clonotype was obtained from a woman at least 80 years old with COVID-19, enrolled during active disease. The sample comprised peripheral blood. The chain joins TRBV29-1 to TRBJ2-3; D possibly corresponds to TRBD1 (5 bases). In nucleotides, the CDR3 is TGCAGCGTTGACTGGGGCTATACCACAGATACGCAGTATTTT. Protein sequence: CSVDWGYTTDTQYF.